This T cell receptor (beta chain) was recorded in a study of blood T cell repertoires in COVID-19. Study-wide background: The United States, Italy and Spain supplied acute and convalescent COVID-19 samples. T cells, B-cell-depleted T cells, or PBMCs supplied cDNA or gDNA.

Recruited during active infection, patients (from Seattle) were subsequently followed longitudinally. Germline-derived CDR1 and CDR2 are LGHNA and YNFKEQ. There are 14 residues in the CDR3. The trim removed 3 bases at V and 3 bases at J, leaving 4 bases unmatched. Assay: immunoSEQ multiplex PCR; the TCRdb copy retains only in-frame clones and omits some. The table lists just under 65,000 clones, 78% of them singletons, with more than 13% in the top ten. The TCR was taken from a man aged 55 to 69 with COVID-19, enrolled during active disease. Material: peripheral blood. The rearrangement joins TRBV4-2 to TRBJ2-7, with 8 bases lining up with TRBD1. CDR3 in DNA: TGTGCCAGCAGCCACGGACAGGGTAACTACGAGCAGTACTTC. As protein: CASSHGQGNYEQYF.